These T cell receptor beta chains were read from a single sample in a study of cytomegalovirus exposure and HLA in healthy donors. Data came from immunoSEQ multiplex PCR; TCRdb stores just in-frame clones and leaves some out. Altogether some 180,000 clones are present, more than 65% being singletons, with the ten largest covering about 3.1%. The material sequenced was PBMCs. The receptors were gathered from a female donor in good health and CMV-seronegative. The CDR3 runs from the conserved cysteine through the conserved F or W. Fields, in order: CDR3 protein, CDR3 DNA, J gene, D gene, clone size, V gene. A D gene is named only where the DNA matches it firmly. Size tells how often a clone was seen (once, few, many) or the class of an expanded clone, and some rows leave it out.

CSSSLGLTGTGSSQETQYF TGTTCCAGCAGCTTAGGTTTAACAGGGACAGGCAGCTCTCAAGAGACCCAGTACTTC TRBJ2-5 TRBD1 NA TRBV7-9
CASSEAFGSAYEQYF TGTGCCAGCAGTGAGGCTTTTGGTAGCGCCTACGAGCAGTACTTC TRBJ2-7 NA NA TRBV6-1
CASSLVAGGPSYEQYF TGTGCCAGCAGCTTAGTGGCGGGAGGGCCCTCCTACGAGCAGTACTTC TRBJ2-7 TRBD2 NA TRBV7-6
CASSIDLPGTRPGYGYTF TGTGCCAGTAGTATAGATCTGCCTGGCACCCGACCGGGCTATGGCTACACCTTC TRBJ1-2 NA NA TRBV19
CASSLTGGADSNTEAFF TGCGCCAGCAGCTTAACAGGAGGGGCGGACTCGAACACTGAAGCTTTCTTT TRBJ1-1 NA NA TRBV5-1
CASSLIGGEDSPLHF TGTGCCAGCAGCTTAATAGGAGGAGAGGACTCACCCCTCCACTTT TRBJ1-6 NA NA TRBV7-9
CASSSGGAGTEAFF TGTGCCAGCAGCTCAGGGGGCGCAGGTACTGAAGCTTTCTTT TRBJ1-1 TRBD1 few TRBV7-9
CAISEGTSGAPTDTQYF TGTGCCATCAGTGAGGGTACAAGCGGGGCCCCTACAGATACGCAGTATTTT TRBJ2-3 TRBD2 NA TRBV10-3
CASSFSLGGDGYTF TGTGCCAGCAGCTTTTCTCTCGGCGGGGATGGCTACACCTTC TRBJ1-2 NA NA TRBV7-9
CASSLTPYNEQFF TGTGCCAGCAGCTTAACCCCGTACAATGAGCAGTTCTTC TRBJ2-1 NA NA TRBV7-3
CASSTGDRGEQYF TGTGCCAGCAGCACCGGGGACAGGGGCGAGCAGTACTTC TRBJ2-7 TRBD1 NA TRBV13
CASSLTSGRTSYNEQFF TGTGCCAGCAGCCTGACTAGCGGGAGGACGTCCTACAATGAGCAGTTCTTC TRBJ2-1 TRBD2 NA TRBV7-2
CSVGGSGGYTF TGCAGCGTGGGAGGGTCGGGTGGCTACACCTTC TRBJ1-2 NA NA TRBV29-1
CASSDGGGTNEKLFF TGTGCCAGCAGCGACGGGGGGGGAACTAATGAAAAACTGTTTTTT TRBJ1-4 NA few TRBV6-1
CASTKGGLAGSYNEQFF TGTGCCAGCACCAAAGGGGGACTAGCAGGCTCCTACAATGAGCAGTTCTTC TRBJ2-1 TRBD2 NA TRBV7-9